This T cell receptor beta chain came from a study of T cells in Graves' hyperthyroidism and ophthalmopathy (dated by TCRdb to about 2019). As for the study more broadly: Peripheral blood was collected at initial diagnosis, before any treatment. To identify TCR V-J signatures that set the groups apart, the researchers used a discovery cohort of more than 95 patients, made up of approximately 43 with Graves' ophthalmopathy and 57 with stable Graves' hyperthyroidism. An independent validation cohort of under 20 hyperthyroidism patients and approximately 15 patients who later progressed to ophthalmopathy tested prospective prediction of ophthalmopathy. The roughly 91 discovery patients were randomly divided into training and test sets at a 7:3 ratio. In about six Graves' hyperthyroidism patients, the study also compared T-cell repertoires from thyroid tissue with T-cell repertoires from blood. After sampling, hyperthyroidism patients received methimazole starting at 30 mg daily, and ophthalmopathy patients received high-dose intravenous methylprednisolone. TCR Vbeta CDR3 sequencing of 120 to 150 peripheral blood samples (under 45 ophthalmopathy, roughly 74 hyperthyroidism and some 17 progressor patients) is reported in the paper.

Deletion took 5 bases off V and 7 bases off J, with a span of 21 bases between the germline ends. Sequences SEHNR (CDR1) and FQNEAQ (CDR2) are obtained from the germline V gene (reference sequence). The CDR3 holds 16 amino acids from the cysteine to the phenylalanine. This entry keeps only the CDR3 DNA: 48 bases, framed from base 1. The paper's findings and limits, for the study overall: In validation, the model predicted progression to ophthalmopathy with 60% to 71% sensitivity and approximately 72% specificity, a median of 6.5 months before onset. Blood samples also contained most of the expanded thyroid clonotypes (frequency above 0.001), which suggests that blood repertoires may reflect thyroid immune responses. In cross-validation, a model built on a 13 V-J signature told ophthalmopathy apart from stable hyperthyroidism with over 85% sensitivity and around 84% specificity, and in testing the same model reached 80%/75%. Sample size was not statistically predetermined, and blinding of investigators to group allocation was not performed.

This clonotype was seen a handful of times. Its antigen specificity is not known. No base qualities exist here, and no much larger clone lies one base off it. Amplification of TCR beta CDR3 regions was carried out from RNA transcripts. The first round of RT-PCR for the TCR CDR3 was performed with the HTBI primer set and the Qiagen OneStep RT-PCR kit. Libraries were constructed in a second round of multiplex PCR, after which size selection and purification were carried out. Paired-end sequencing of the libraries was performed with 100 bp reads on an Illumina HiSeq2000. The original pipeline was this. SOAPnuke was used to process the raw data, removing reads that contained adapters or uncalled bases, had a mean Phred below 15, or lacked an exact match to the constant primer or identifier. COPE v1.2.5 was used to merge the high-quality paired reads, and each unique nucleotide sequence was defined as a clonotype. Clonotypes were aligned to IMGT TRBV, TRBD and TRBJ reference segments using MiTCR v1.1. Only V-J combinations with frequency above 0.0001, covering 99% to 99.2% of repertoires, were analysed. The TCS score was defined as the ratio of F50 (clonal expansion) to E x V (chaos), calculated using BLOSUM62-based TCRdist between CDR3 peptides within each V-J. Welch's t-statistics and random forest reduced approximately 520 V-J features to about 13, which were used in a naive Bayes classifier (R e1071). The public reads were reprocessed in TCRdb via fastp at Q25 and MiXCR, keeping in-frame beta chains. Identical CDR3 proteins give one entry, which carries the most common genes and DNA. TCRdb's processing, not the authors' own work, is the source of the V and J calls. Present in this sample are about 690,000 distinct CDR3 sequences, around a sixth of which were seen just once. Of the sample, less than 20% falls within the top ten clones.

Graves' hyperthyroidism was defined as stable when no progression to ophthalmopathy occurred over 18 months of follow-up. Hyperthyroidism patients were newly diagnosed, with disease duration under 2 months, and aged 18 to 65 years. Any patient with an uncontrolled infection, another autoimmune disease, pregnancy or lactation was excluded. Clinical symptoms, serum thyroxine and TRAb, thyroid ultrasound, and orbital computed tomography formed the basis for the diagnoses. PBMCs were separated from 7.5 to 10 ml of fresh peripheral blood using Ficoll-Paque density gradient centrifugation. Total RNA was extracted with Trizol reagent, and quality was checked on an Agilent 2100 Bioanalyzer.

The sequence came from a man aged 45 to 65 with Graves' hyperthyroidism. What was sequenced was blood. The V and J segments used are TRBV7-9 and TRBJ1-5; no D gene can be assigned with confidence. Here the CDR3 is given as CASSPFRLQAEQPQHF. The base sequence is TGTGCCAGCAGCCCCTTCCGGTTACAAGCAGAGCAGCCCCAGCATTTT.